The 14 T cell receptor beta chains listed next were all sequenced from one sample in a study of human T cells and chemical hapten exposure. This sample's time point: patch test 1, 2 weeks after DPC sensitization. The treatment is: therapeutic diphenylcyclopropenone sensitization with weekly scalp DPC. TCRdb reprocessed the RACE reads with MiXCR, giving one entry per CDR3 protein. The table lists roughly 360,000 distinct CDR3 sequences, about 4.4% of them singletons, with 2% to 2.5% in the top ten. The sequenced sample was whole blood, obtained in connection with sensitization to the hapten diphenylcyclopropenone (DPC). The source of these receptors is a woman aged 50 to 65 with alopecia areata. Some clones in this sample may be carry-over from other donors' samples.

This clonotype was detected ten times or more. The V gene is TRBV13, the J gene TRBJ2-7; D is possibly TRBD1 or TRBD2 (5 bases each). V lost 0 bases and J lost 2, with 8 bases in between. The CDR3 has 14 amino acids. Germline V gene data show CDR1 as PRHDT and CDR2 as FYEKMQ (reference sequence). The CDR3 loop is CASSLGLGAYEQYF. CDR3 sequence (DNA): TGTGCCAGCAGCTTAGGACTAGGGGCCTACGAGCAGTACTTC.

This clonotype was counted at least ten times. This rearrangement joins TRBV15 to TRBJ2-3; D unclear. The CDR3 loop spans 13 amino acids. Per germline, CDR1 LNHNV and CDR2 YYDKDF (reference sequence). With 1 base removed from V and 5 bases from J, the gap between germline ends came to 7 bases. The DNA of the CDR3 is TGTGCCACCAGCAGAGGTCATCAAGATACGCAGTATTTT. Translation: CATSRGHQDTQYF.

This clonotype was recorded at least ten times. The chain carries TRBV7-2 and TRBJ1-1; maybe TRBD1 (5 bases). CDR1 SGHTA and CDR2 FQGNSA come from the germline V gene. The CDR3 length is 11 residues. Trimming cost V 5 bases and J 7 bases, with 8 bases left between them. The CDR3 here is CASSRTGEAFF. The CDR3, as DNA: TGTGCCAGCAGCCGTACAGGTGAAGCTTTCTTT. The complete variable domain, with remaining parts taken from reference TRBV7-2 and TRBJ1-1, reads GAGVSQSPSNKVTEKGKDVELRCDPISGHTALYWYRQSLGQGLEFLIYFQGNSAPDKSGLPSDRFSAERTGGSVSTLTIQRTQQEDSAVYLCASSRTGEAFFGQGTRLTVV.

This clonotype was recorded at least ten times. V usage is TRBV6-5 and J usage is TRBJ1-5, with unresolved D. Germline-derived CDR1 and CDR2 are MNHEY and SVGAGI. The germline V and J ends were trimmed by 0 bases and 4 bases, with 4 bases remaining between them. CDR3 length: 13 residues. As DNA, the CDR3 is TGTGCCAGCAGTTACTCAGCTAATCAGCCCCAGCATTTT. It encodes CASSYSANQPQHF.

In its sample, this clonotype was seen many times. This sequence joins TRBV27 and TRBJ1-5; a possible D gene is TRBD1 (5 bases). The CDR3 totals 12 residues. Trimming left V 3 bases short and J 7 bases short, with 7 bases between. Germline CDR1 and CDR2: MNHEY and SMNVEV (reference sequence). The DNA for the CDR3 is TGTGCCAGCAGTTTTGGGGGGCAGCCCCAGCATTTT. It codes for CASSFGGQPQHF.

This chain links TRBV11-2 with TRBJ2-1; D possibly corresponds to TRBD1 (6 bases). The V gene's germline CDR1 is SGHAT and CDR2 FQNNGV. This CDR3 comprises 15 residues. Deletions cut 4 bases from V and 8 bases from J, with 18 bases between. The DNA for the CDR3 is TGTGCCAGCAGCTCTTATGAACCACAGGGACATGAGCAGTTCTTC. Amino acid sequence: CASSSYEPQGHEQFF.

The sample holds many counts of this clonotype. The V gene is TRBV14, the J gene TRBJ2-3, with D unclear. The length of the CDR3 is 14 residues. Trimming removed 0 bases at V and 3 bases at J, with 7 bases between. CDR1 is SGHDN and CDR2 is FVKESK in the germline V gene. The CDR3 here is CASSQDVRTDTQYF. In nucleotides, the CDR3 is TGTGCCAGCAGCCAAGACGTCAGGACAGATACGCAGTATTTT.

This clonotype came up many times. This chain links TRBV27 with TRBJ1-2, with 10 positions matching TRBD1. Germline values: CDR1 MNHEY, CDR2 SMNVEV (reference sequence). The ends lost 4 bases at V and 8 bases at J; junction bases unmatched: 4. CDR3 length equals 13 residues. In DNA, the CDR3 is TGTGCCAGCAGTTATGACAGGGGGCGAGGCTACACCTTC. Translation: CASSYDRGRGYTF.

This clonotype was counted only a few times. V usage is TRBV20-1 and J usage is TRBJ2-3, with 7 bases matching TRBD2. The V gene end was trimmed by 3 bases and the J gene end by 2 bases; junction bases not matched to a gene: 5. The germline V gene has CDR1 DFQATT and CDR2 SNEGSKA (reference sequence). The CDR3 has 14 residues. The CDR3: CSASELAATDTQYF. Written as DNA, the CDR3 is TGCAGTGCTAGTGAGCTAGCGGCCACAGATACGCAGTATTTT.

This clonotype showed up many times. The chain employs TRBV18 and TRBJ2-2; TRBD1 is a possible D gene (6 bases). The CDR3 totals 18 residues. Per germline, CDR1 KGHSH and CDR2 LQKENI. V shed 0 bases and J shed 3 bases, with 17 bases lying between them. CDR3 DNA sequence: TGTGCCAGCTCACCACCTCTTCGGGGACATCTATACACCGGGGAGCTGTTTTTT. Residues: CASSPPLRGHLYTGELFF.

This clonotype has at least ten counts. The germline gene is not matched at one end of the junction; a read error may be the cause. The chain employs TRBV5-5 and TRBJ1-1; D unresolved. The length of the CDR3 is 12 residues. CDR1 and CDR2 (germline): SGHKS, YYEKEE (reference sequence). CDR3: CASSLDSSPPKF. The DNA of the CDR3 is TGTGCCAGCAGCTTGGATAGCAGCCCACCAAAATTT.

This clonotype was detected ten times or more. The CDR3 DNA sequence: TGTGCCAGCAGCCAGTTAGCGGGGGAGAATGAGCAGTTCTTC. Protein sequence: CASSQLAGENEQFF. This chain joins TRBV3-1 and TRBJ2-1; 9 bases are a match to TRBD2. V shed 3 bases and J 7 bases; nucleotides not matched to a gene: 4. The CDR3 runs to 14 residues. In germline, CDR1 is LGHDT, CDR2 YNNKEL (reference sequence).

This clonotype was observed a few times. The chain recombines TRBV9 with TRBJ1-6; D unresolved. V gave up 3 bases and J gave up 7 bases, with 8 bases separating them. This CDR3 is built from 13 residues. Germline CDR1 is SGDLS and CDR2 is YYNGEE. CDR3 protein: CASSGGENSPLHF. Here the CDR3 DNA reads TGTGCCAGCAGCGGGGGTGAAAATTCACCCCTCCACTTT.

This clonotype was observed many times. The rearrangement uses TRBV4-1 and TRBJ2-3, with 10 bases lining up with TRBD2. This CDR3 region has 15 residues. Germline CDR1 MGHRA, CDR2 YSYEKL. Trimming cost V 1 base and J 6 bases; bases outside gene matches: 4. For the CDR3, the DNA is TGCGCCAGCAGCCAAGTCGGAGCGGGGGGGGATACGCAGTATTTT. It codes for CASSQVGAGGDTQYF.